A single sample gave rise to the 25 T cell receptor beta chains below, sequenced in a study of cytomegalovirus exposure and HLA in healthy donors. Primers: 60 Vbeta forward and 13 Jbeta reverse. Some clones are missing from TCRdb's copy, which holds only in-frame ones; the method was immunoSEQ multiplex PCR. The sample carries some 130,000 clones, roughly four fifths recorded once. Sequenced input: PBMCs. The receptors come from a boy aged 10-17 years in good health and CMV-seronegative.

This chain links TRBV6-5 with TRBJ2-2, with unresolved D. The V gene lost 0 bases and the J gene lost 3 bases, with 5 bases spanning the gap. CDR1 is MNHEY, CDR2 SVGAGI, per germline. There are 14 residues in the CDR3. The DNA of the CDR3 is TGTGCCAGCAGTTACTCAGAGTACACCGGGGAGCTGTTTTTT. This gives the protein CASSYSEYTGELFF.

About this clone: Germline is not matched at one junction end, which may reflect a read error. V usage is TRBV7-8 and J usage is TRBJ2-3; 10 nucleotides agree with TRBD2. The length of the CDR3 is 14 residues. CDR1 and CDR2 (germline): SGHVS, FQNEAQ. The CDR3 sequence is CASSVAGGGDTQYF. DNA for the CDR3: TGTGCCAGCAGCGTAGCGGGAGGAGGAGATACGCAGTATTTT.

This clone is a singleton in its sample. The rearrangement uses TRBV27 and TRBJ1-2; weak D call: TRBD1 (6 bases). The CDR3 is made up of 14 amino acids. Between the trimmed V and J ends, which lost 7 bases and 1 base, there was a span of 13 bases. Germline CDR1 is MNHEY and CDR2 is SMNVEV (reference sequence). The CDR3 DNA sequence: TGTGCCAGCACCACTTACAGGGATAACTATGGCTACACCTTC. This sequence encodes CASTTYRDNYGYTF.

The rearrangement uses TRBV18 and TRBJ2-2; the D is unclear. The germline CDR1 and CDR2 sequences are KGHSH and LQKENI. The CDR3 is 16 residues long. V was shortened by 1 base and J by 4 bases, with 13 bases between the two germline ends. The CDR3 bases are TGTGCCAGCTCACCACAGTCAGGCTTCGGCACCGGGGAGCTGTTTTTT. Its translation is CASSPQSGFGTGELFF.

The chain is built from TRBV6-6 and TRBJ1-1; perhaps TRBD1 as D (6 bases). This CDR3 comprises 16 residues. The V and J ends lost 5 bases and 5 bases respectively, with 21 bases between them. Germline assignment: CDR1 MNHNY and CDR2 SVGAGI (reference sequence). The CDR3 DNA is TGTGCCAGCAGTCTCGGACAGTTAGGTCTCGGGACTGAAGCTTTCTTT. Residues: CASSLGQLGLGTEAFF.

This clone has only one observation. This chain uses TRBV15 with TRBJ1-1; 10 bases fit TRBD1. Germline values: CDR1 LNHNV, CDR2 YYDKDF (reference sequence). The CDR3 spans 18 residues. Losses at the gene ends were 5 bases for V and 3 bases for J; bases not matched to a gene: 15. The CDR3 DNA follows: TGTGCCACCAGCGACCATCCACCGGGACAGGGGTTGGACACTGAAGCTTTCTTT. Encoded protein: CATSDHPPGQGLDTEAFF.

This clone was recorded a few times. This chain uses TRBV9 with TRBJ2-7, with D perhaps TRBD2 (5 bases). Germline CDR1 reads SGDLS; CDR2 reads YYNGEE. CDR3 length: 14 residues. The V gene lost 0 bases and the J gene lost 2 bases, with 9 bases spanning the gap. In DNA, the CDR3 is TGTGCCAGCAGCGTAGATGAGGGTACCTACGAGCAGTACTTC. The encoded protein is CASSVDEGTYEQYF. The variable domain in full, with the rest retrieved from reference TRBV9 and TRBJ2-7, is DSGVTQTPKHLITATGQRVTLRCSPRSGDLSVYWYQQSLDQGLQFLIQYYNGEERAKGNILERFSAQQFPDLHSELNLSSLELGDSALYFCASSVDEGTYEQYFGPGTRLTVT.

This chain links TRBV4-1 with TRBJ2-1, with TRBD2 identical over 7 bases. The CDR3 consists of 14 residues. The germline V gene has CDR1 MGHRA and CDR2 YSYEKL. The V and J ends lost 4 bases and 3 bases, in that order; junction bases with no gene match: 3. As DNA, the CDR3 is TGCGCCAGCAGCCCCCGGGACTACTACAATGAGCAGTTCTTC. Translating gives CASSPRDYYNEQFF.

This CDR3 is CASRPRTSGIGEQYF. In nucleotides, the CDR3 is TGTGCCAGCAGGCCGCGGACTAGCGGGATTGGTGAGCAGTACTTC. The rearrangement uses TRBV25-1 and TRBJ2-7; 12 nucleotides align to TRBD2. V lost 6 bases and J lost 7; bases outside the gene matches: 10. The CDR3 sequence is 15 residues long. CDR1 MGHDK and CDR2 SYGVNS come from the germline V gene.

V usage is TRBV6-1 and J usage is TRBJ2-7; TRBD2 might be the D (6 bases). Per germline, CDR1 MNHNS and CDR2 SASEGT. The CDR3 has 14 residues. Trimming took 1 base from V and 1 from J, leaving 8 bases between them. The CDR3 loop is CASSEGDWSYEQYF. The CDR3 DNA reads TGTGCCAGCAGTGAAGGGGACTGGTCCTACGAGCAGTACTTC.

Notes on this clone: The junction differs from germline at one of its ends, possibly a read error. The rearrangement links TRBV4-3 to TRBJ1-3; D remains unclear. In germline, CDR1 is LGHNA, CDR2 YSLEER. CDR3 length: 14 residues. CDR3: CASSQRAAGNTIYF. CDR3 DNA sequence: TGCGCCAGCAGCCAAAGGGCTGCGGGAAACACTATATATTTT.

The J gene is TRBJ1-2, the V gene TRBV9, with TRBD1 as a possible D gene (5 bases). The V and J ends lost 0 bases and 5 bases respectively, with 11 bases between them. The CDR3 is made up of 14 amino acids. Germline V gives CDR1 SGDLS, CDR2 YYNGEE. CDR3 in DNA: TGTGCCAGCAGCGTAGTTACAGGAACATATGGCTACACCTTC. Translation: CASSVVTGTYGYTF.

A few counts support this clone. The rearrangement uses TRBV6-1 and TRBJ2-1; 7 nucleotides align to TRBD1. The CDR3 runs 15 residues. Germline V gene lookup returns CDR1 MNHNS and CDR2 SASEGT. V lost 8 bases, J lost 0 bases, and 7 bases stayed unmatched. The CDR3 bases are TGTGCCAGCGAGGGGGCGGAGAGCTCCTACAATGAGCAGTTCTTC. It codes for CASEGAESSYNEQFF.

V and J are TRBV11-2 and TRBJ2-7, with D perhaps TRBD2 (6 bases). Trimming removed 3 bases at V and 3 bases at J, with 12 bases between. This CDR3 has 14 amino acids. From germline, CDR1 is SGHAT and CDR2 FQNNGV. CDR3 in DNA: TGTGCCAGCAGCTTCCGGGGGTCCGACTACGAGCAGTACTTC. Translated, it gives CASSFRGSDYEQYF.

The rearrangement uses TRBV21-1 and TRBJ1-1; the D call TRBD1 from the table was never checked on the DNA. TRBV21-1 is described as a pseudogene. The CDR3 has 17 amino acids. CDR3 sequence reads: CASIFARTGGDGTEAFF. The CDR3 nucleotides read TGTGCCAGCATCTTCGCGAGGACAGGGGGCGATGGCACTGAAGCTTTCTTT.

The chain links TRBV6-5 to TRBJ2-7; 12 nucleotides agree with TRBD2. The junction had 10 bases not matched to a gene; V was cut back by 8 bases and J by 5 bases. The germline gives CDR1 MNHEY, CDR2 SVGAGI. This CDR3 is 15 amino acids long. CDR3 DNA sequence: TGTGCCAGCGGGGGAAGACTAGCGGGAGACAACGAGCAGTACTTC. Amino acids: CASGGRLAGDNEQYF.

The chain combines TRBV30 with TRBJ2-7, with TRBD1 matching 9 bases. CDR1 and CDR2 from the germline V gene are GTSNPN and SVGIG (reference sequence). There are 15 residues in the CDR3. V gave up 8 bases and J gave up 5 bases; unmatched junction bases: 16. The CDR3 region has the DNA TGTGCCCTATACTTGGACTGGACAGGGGTAAACGAGCAGTACTTC. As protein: CALYLDWTGVNEQYF.

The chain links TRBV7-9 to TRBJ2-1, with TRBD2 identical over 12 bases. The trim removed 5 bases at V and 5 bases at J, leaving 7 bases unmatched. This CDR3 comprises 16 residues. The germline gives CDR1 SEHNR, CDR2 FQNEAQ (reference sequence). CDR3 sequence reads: CASSPRTSGVNNEQFF. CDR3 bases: TGTGCCAGCAGCCCCAGGACTAGCGGGGTGAACAATGAGCAGTTCTTC.

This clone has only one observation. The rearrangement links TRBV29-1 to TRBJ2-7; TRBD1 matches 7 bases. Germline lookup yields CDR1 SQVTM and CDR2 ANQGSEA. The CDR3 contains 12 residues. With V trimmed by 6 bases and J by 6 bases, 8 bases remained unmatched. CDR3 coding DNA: TGCAGCGTCTCCCCAACAGGGGTCGAGCAGTACTTC. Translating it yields CSVSPTGVEQYF.

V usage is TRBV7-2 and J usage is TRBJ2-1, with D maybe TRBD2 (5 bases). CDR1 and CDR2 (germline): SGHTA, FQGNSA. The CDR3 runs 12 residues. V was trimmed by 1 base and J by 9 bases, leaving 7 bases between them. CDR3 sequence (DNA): TGTGCCAGCAGCTTAGTACGGGGTGAGCAGTTCTTC. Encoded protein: CASSLVRGEQFF. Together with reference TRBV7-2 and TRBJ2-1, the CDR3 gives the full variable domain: GAGVSQSPSNKVTEKGKDVELRCDPISGHTALYWYRQSLGQGLEFLIYFQGNSAPDKSGLPSDRFSAERTGGSVSTLTIQRTQQEDSAVYLCASSLVRGEQFFGPGTRLTVL.

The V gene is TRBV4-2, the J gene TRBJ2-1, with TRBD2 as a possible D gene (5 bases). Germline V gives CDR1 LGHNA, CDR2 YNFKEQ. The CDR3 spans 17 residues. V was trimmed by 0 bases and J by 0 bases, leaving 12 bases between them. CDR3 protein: CASSQEGGGGSYNEQFF. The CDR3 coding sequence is TGTGCCAGCAGCCAAGAGGGCGGTGGAGGCTCCTACAATGAGCAGTTCTTC.

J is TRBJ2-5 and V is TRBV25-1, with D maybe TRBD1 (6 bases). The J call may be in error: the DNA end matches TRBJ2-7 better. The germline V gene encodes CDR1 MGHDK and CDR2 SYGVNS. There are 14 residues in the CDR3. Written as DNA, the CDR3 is TGTGCCAGCAGTGAATATGGGGGCCCCTACGAGCAGTACTTC. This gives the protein CASSEYGGPYEQYF.

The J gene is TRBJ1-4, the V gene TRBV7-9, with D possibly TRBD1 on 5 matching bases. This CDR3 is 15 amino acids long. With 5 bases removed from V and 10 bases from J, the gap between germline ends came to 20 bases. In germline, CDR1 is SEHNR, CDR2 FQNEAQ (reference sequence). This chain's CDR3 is CASSPPGGPLGKLFF. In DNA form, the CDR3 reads TGTGCCAGCAGCCCCCCGGGGGGTCCCCTTGGAAAACTGTTTTTT.

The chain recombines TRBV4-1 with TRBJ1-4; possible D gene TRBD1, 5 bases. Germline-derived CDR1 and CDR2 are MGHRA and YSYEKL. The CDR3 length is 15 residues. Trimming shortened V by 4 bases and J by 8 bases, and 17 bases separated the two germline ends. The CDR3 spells CASSRVGGVPEKLFF. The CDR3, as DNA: TGCGCCAGCAGCCGCGTGGGGGGGGTCCCCGAAAAACTGTTTTTT.

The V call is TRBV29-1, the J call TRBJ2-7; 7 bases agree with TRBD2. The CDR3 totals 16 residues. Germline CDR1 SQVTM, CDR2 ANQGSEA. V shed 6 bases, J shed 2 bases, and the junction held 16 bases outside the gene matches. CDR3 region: CSVLYTSAIRTYEQYF. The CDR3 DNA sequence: TGCAGCGTACTATACACTAGCGCGATTAGAACCTACGAGCAGTACTTC.